This T cell receptor (beta chain) was observed in a study of blood T cell repertoires in COVID-19. The CDR3 spans 13 residues. The germline gives CDR1 MDHEN, CDR2 SYDVKM. V lost 3 bases to trimming and J lost 5 bases, with 10 bases between them. Here immunoSEQ multiplex PCR was the method, and the copy in TCRdb shows in-frame clones only, minus some. Of approximately 190,000 clones detected, 70% to 90% appear once; the ten largest clones hold roughly 5.6%. The V and J genes are TRBV28 and TRBJ1-1, with D possibly being TRBD1 (5 bases). The source is a man aged 35-49 years with active or convalescent COVID-19. The specimen sequenced was peripheral blood. CDR3 protein: CASSFTGGTEAFF. CDR3 in DNA: TGTGCCAGCAGTTTTACGGGGGGTACTGAAGCTTTCTTT.